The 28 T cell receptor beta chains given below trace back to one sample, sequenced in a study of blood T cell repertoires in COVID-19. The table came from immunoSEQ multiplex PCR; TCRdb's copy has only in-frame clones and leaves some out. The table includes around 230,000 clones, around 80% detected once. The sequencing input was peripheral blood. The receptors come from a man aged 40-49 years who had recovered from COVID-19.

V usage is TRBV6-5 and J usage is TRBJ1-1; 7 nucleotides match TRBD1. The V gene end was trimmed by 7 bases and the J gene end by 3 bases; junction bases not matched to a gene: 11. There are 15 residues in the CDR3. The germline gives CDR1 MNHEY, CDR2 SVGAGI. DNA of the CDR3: TGTGCCAGCACCTCTACCAACAGGGGCTACACTGAAGCTTTCTTT. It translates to CASTSTNRGYTEAFF.

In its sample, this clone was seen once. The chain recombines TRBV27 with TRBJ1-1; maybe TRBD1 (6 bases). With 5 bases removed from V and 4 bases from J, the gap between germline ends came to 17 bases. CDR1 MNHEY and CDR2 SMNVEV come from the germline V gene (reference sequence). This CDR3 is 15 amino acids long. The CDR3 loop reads CASSDPPGAVTEAFF. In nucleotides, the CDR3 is TGTGCCAGCAGTGACCCCCCAGGGGCCGTCACTGAAGCTTTCTTT.

DNA for the CDR3: TGTGCCAGCAGCATAACGGACAGGGGCTCCTACAATGAGCAGTTCTTC. Its protein product is CASSITDRGSYNEQFF. The chain employs TRBV9 and TRBJ2-1; 9 bases agree with TRBD1. The V segment lost 4 bases and the J segment 0 bases; nucleotides outside the gene matches: 5. The CDR3 covers 16 residues. Germline-derived CDR1 and CDR2 are SGDLS and YYNGEE.

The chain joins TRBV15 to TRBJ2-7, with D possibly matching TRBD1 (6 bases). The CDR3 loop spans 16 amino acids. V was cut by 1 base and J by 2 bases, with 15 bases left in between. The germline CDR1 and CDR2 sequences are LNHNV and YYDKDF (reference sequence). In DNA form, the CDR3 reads TGTGCCACCAGCAGAGGACGGGACATCCTCGCCTACGAGCAGTACTTC. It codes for CATSRGRDILAYEQYF.

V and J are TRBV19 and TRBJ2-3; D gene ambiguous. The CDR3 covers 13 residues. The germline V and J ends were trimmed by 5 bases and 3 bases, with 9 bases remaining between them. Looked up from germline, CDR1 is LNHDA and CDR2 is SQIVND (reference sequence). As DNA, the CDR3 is TGTGCCAGTAGTCAGCAGGCAACAGATACGCAGTATTTT. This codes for CASSQQATDTQYF.

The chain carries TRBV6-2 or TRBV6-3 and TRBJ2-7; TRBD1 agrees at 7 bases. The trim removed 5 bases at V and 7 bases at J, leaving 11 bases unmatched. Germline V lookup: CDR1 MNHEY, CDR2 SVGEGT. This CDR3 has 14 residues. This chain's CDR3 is CASSLDRVPGEQYF. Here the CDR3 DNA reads TGTGCCAGCAGTCTCGACAGGGTACCGGGGGAGCAGTACTTC.

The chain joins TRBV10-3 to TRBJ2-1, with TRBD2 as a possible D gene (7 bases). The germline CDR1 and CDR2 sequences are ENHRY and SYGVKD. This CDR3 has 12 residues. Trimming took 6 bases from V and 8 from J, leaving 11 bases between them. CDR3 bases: TGTGCCATCAGCTCGGGGGGCGATGAGCAGTTCTTC. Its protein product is CAISSGGDEQFF.

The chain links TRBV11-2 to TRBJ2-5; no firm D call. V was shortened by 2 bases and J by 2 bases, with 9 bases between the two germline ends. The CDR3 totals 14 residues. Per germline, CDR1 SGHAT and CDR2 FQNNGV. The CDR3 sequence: CASSLWARQETQYF. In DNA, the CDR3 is TGTGCCAGCAGCTTATGGGCGCGTCAAGAGACCCAGTACTTC.

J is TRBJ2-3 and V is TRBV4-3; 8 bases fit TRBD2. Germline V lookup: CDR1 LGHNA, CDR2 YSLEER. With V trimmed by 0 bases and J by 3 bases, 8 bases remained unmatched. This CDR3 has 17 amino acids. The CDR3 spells CASSQDHGGGKTDTQYF. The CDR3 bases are TGCGCCAGCAGCCAAGATCATGGCGGGGGGAAGACAGATACGCAGTATTTT.

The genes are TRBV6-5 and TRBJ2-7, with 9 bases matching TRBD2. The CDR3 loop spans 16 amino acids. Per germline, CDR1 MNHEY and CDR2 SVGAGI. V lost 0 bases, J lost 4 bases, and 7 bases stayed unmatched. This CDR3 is CASSYSSVSGSYEQYF. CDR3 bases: TGTGCCAGCAGTTACTCGTCGGTTAGCGGGAGTTACGAGCAGTACTTC.

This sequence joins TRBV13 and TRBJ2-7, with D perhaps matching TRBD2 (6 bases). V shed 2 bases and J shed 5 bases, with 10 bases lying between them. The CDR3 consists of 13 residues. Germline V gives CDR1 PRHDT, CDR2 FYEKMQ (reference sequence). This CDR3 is CASSLWTNDEQYF. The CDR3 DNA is TGTGCCAGCAGCTTATGGACTAATGACGAGCAGTACTTC.

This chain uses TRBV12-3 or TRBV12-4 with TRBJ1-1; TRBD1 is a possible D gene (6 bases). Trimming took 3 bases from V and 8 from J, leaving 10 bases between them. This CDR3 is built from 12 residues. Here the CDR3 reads CASSFTTGEAFF. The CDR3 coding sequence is TGTGCCAGCAGTTTCACTACAGGGGAAGCTTTCTTT.

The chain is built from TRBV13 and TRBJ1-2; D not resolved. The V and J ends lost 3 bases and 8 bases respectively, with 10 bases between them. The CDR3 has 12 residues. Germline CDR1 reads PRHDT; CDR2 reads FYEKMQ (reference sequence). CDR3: CASSLWVGGYTF. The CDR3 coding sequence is TGTGCCAGCAGCTTGTGGGTGGGCGGCTACACCTTC.

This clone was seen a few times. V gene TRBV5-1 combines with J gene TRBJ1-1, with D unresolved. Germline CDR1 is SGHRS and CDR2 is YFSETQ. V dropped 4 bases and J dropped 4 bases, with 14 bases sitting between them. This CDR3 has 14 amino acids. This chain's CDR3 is CASSLGRMGTEAFF. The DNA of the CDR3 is TGCGCCAGCAGCCTAGGGAGGATGGGCACTGAAGCTTTCTTT. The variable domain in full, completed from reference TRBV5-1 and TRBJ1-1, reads KAGVTQTPRYLIKTRGQQVTLSCSPISGHRSVSWYQQTPGQGLQFLFEYFSETQRNKGNFPGRFSGRQFSNSRSEMNVSTLELGDSALYLCASSLGRMGTEAFFGQGTRLTVV.

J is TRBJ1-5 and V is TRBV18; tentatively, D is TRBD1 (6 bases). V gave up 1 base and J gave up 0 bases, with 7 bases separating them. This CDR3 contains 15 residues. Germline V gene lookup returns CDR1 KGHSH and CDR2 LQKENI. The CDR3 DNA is TGTGCCAGCTCACCACAGGGGGTTAGCAATCAGCCCCAGCATTTT. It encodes CASSPQGVSNQPQHF.

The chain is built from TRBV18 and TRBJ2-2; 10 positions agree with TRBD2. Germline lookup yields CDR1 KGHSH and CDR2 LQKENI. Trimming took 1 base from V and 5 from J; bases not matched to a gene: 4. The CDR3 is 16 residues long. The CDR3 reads CASSPQGLAVTGELFF. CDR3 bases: TGTGCCAGCTCACCACAAGGACTAGCGGTGACCGGGGAGCTGTTTTTT. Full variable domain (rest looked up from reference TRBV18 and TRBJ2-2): NAGVMQNPRHLVRRRGQEARLRCSPMKGHSHVYWYRQLPEEGLKFMVYLQKENIIDESGMPKERFSAEFPKEGPSILRIQQVVRGDSAAYFCASSPQGLAVTGELFFGEGSRLTVL.

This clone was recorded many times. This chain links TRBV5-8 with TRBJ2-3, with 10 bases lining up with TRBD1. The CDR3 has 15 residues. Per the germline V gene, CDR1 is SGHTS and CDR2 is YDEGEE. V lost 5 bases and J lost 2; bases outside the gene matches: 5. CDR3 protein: CASRGQGFHTDTQYF. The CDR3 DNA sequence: TGTGCCAGCAGGGGACAGGGGTTCCACACAGATACGCAGTATTTT.

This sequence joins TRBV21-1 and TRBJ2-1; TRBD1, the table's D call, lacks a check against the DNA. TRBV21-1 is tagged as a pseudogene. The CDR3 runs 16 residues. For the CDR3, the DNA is TGTGCCAGCAGCAAACGGGGCAGGGGCGCCTACAATGAGCAGTTCTTC. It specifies CASSKRGRGAYNEQFF.

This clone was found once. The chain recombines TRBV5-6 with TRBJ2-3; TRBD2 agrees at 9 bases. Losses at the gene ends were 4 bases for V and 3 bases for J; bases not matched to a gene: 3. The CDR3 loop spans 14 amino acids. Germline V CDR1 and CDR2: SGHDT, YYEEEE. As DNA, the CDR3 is TGTGCCAGCAGCCGGACTAGCGCAACAGATACGCAGTATTTT. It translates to CASSRTSATDTQYF.

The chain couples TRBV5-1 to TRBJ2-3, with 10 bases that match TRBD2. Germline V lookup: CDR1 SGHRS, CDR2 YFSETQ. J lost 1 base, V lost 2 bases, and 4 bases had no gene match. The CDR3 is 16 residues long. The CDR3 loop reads CASSFPAGGGTDTQYF. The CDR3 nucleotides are TGCGCCAGCAGCTTCCCAGCGGGGGGGGGCACAGATACGCAGTATTTT.

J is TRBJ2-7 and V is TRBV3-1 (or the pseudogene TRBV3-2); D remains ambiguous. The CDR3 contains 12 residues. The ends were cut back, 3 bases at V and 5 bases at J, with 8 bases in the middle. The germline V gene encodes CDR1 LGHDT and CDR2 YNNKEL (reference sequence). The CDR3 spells CASSQAANEQYF. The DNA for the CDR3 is TGTGCCAGCAGCCAGGCAGCGAACGAGCAGTACTTC.

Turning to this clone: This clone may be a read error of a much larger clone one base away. DNA for the CDR3: TGTGCCAGCAGCTTAACCGGGGGGGCCTACGAGCAGTACTTC. Translation gives CASSLTGGAYEQYF. The chain carries TRBV7-2 and TRBJ2-7; 8 bases are a match to TRBD2. V shed 2 bases and J 2 bases; nucleotides not matched to a gene: 2. The CDR3 spans 14 residues. Germline CDR1 and CDR2: SGHTA and FQGNSA.

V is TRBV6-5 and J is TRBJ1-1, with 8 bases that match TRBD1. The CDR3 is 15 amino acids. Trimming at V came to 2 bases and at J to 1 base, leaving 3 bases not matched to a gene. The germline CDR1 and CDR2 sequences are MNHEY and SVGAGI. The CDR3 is CASSYQDRGNTEAFF. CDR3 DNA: TGTGCCAGCAGTTACCAAGACAGGGGGAACACTGAAGCTTTCTTT.

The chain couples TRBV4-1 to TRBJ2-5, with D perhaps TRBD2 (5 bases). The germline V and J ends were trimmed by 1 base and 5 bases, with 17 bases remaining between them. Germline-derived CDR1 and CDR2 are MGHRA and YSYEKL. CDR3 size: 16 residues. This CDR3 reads CASSQGVGPPGETQYF. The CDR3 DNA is TGCGCCAGCAGCCAAGGTGTGGGCCCTCCGGGGGAGACCCAGTACTTC.

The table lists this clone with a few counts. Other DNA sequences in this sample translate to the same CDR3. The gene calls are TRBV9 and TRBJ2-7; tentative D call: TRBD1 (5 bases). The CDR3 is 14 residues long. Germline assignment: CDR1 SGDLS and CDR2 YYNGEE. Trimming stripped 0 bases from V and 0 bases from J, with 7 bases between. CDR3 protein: CASSVGGSSYEQYF. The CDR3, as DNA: TGTGCCAGCAGCGTAGGGGGCAGCTCCTACGAGCAGTACTTC.

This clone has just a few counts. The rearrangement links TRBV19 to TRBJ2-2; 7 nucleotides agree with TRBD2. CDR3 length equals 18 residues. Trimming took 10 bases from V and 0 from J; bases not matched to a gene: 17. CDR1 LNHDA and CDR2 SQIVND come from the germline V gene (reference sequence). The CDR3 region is CATQQQPLASANTGELFF. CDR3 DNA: TGTGCCACTCAGCAACAACCACTAGCGTCCGCGAACACCGGGGAGCTGTTTTTT.

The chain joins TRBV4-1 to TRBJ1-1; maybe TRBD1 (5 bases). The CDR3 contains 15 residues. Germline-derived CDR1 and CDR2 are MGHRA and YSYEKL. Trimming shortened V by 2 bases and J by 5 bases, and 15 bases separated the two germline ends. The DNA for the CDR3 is TGCGCCAGCAGCCAATTGGGGGGTACGGGGACTGAAGCTTTCTTT. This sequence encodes CASSQLGGTGTEAFF.

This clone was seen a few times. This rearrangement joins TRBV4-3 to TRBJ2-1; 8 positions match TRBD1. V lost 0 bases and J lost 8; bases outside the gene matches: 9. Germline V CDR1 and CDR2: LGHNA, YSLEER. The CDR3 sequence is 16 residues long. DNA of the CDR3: TGCGCCAGCAGCCAAGAACCGGGACAGGTCACCTATGAGCAGTTCTTC. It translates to CASSQEPGQVTYEQFF.